Presented here are 27 T cell receptor beta chains from one specimen sequenced in a study of CD8 T cells in Susac syndrome. An amount of RNA that ranged from roughly 0.45 to 1 ug was reverse transcribed with random hexamers. Using its own MiXCR run on the immunoSEQ multiplex PCR reads, TCRdb lists one record per CDR3 protein. The profile shows around 220,000 distinct CDR3 sequences, 92% of them singletons. Sequences were obtained from CD8+ T cells from PBMCs. The receptors come from a human donor with multiple sclerosis.

DNA of the CDR3: TGTGCCAGTTCCCTTGGGGGTCTTATCACTGAAGCTTTCTTT. This sequence encodes CASSLGGLITEAFF. The chain uses TRBV27 and TRBJ1-1, with D tentatively TRBD1 (5 bases). The CDR3 runs 14 residues. The germline gives CDR1 MNHEY, CDR2 SMNVEV (reference sequence). Trimming pared 9 bases from V and 4 bases from J, leaving 18 bases between.

In DNA, the CDR3 is TGTGCCAGCAGCTCGAGCGTTACCACTCCGAACACTGAAGCTTTCTTT. It is translated as CASSSSVTTPNTEAFF. The chain uses TRBV5-6 and TRBJ1-1; D uncertain. Germline V lookup: CDR1 SGHDT, CDR2 YYEEEE. The CDR3 contains 16 residues. V shed 3 bases and J shed 1 base, with 16 bases lying between them.

The chain has TRBV6-6 and TRBJ1-1, with a possible D match to TRBD1 (5 bases). The CDR3 contains 14 residues. In germline, CDR1 is MNHNY, CDR2 SVGAGI (reference sequence). Trimming stripped 8 bases from V and 2 bases from J, with 15 bases between. In DNA, the CDR3 is TGTGCCAGCCCCGGGGCAGGGAGAAACACTGAAGCTTTCTTT. Translated: CASPGAGRNTEAFF.

In DNA form, the CDR3 reads TGTGCCAGCAGCCTCCTTGGGGGGGTCTCCATGAACACTGAAGCTTTCTTT. It encodes CASSLLGGVSMNTEAFF. This chain uses TRBV7-8 with TRBJ1-1, with D perhaps TRBD1 (5 bases). CDR1 and CDR2 from the germline V gene are SGHVS and FQNEAQ. Trimming pared 5 bases from V and 0 bases from J, leaving 19 bases between. The CDR3 is 17 residues long.

This chain uses TRBV7-3 with TRBJ2-5, with TRBD1 matching over 10 bases. In germline, CDR1 is SGHTA, CDR2 FQGTGA. This CDR3 contains 19 residues. J lost 5 bases, V lost 0 bases, and 15 bases had no gene match. In DNA form, the CDR3 reads TGTGCCAGCAGCTTAACATACCCCGGGACAGGGGTTGTGAAGGAGACCCAGTACTTC. Protein: CASSLTYPGTGVVKETQYF.

The chain is built from TRBV2 and TRBJ2-7, with TRBD1 matching 7 bases. Trimming at V came to 7 bases and at J to 3 bases, leaving 6 bases not matched to a gene. The CDR3 has 13 residues. From germline, CDR1 is SNHLY and CDR2 FYNNEI. The CDR3 loop reads CASIGTAYYEQYF. The CDR3 bases are TGTGCCAGCATTGGGACAGCCTACTACGAGCAGTACTTC.

The table lists this clonotype with a count of one. The chain is built from TRBV11-2 and TRBJ2-2; 8 bases are a match to TRBD1. The CDR3 length is 15 residues. The V gene end was trimmed by 4 bases and the J gene end by 0 bases; junction bases not matched to a gene: 1. Germline-derived CDR1 and CDR2 are SGHAT and FQNNGV. In nucleotides, the CDR3 is TGTGCCAGCAGCTCGGGACAGGCGAACACCGGGGAGCTGTTTTTT. This encodes CASSSGQANTGELFF.

This chain uses TRBV6-4 with TRBJ1-1, with 9 bases fitting TRBD1. The CDR3 totals 13 residues. Trimming removed 5 bases from V and 6 bases from J; junction bases left unmatched: 4. Germline CDR1 and CDR2: MRHNA and SNTAGT. The CDR3 is CASSTGQGSEAFF. The CDR3 DNA follows: TGTGCCAGCAGTACGGGACAGGGCTCTGAAGCTTTCTTT.

V is TRBV6-1 and J is TRBJ2-6; D is unresolved. Germline-derived CDR1 and CDR2 are MNHNS and SASEGT. The CDR3 is made up of 20 amino acids. V was cut by 6 bases and J by 0 bases, with 24 bases left in between. Here the CDR3 DNA reads TGTGCCAGCAGCGACCTGGGTTGGCCTATCGAGAGCTCTGGGGCCAACGTCCTGACTTTC. It is translated as CASSDLGWPIESSGANVLTF.

The chain employs TRBV12-3 or TRBV12-4 and TRBJ1-2; no reliable D call. The CDR3 has 14 residues. The V end was cut by 5 bases, the J end by 3 bases, with 13 bases between. The CDR3 nucleotides read TGTGCCAGCAGTCTCTCCGGATCAGACTATGGCTACACCTTC. The encoded protein is CASSLSGSDYGYTF.

The chain is built from TRBV6-2 or TRBV6-3 and TRBJ1-1; perhaps TRBD1 as D (5 bases). V lost 5 bases and J lost 1, with 11 bases in between. CDR1 is MNHEY and CDR2 is SVGEGT in the germline V gene. CDR3 length: 14 amino acids. This chain's CDR3 is CASSRRGQNTEAFF. The CDR3 nucleotides are TGTGCCAGCAGTCGAAGGGGCCAGAACACTGAAGCTTTCTTT.

The V gene is TRBV29-1, the J gene TRBJ1-2, with a possible D match to TRBD1 (5 bases). CDR1 and CDR2 (germline): SQVTM, ANQGSEA. V was pared by 7 bases and J by 6 bases, with 15 bases between. The CDR3 length is 12 residues. In nucleotides, the CDR3 is TGCAGCGCTCCCGGGACTCGCGATGGCTACACCTTC. It codes for CSAPGTRDGYTF.

This chain uses TRBV5-1 with TRBJ2-7; D perhaps matches TRBD2 (6 bases). This CDR3 has 14 amino acids. The germline V gene has CDR1 SGHRS and CDR2 YFSETQ. Trimming pared 4 bases from V and 3 bases from J, leaving 14 bases between. The CDR3: CASSPPEGSYEQYF. The CDR3 region has the DNA TGCGCCAGCAGCCCCCCGGAGGGTAGCTACGAGCAGTACTTC.

The count of this clonotype is one. This rearrangement joins TRBV9 to TRBJ2-1; 13 nucleotides match TRBD2. Trimming cost V 7 bases and J 7 bases; bases outside gene matches: 5. The CDR3 spans 14 residues. Germline CDR1 and CDR2: SGDLS and YYNGEE. CDR3 coding DNA: TGTGCCAGCGGAGGGACTAGCGGGGCAAATGAGCAGTTCTTC. Protein: CASGGTSGANEQFF.

The chain is built from TRBV7-6 and TRBJ2-1; D ambiguous. This CDR3 has 13 amino acids. V lost 3 bases, J lost 10 bases, and 13 bases lay in between. CDR1 and CDR2 from the germline V gene are SGHVS and FNYEAQ. The CDR3 here is CASSFTGVGEQFF. As DNA, the CDR3 is TGTGCCAGCAGCTTCACTGGGGTTGGGGAGCAGTTCTTC.

The chain is built from TRBV29-1 and TRBJ2-7; D is undetermined. Trimming removed 6 bases from V and 2 bases from J, with 11 bases in between. The CDR3 length is 12 residues. Germline CDR1 and CDR2: SQVTM and ANQGSEA. CDR3 sequence: CSVQTMTYEQYF. CDR3 bases: TGCAGCGTCCAAACAATGACCTACGAGCAGTACTTC.

The chain links TRBV29-1 to TRBJ1-2, with 9 bases aligning to TRBD1. This CDR3 contains 18 residues. With 0 bases clipped from V and 2 bases from J, the junction kept 13 bases outside the gene matches. Germline V CDR1 and CDR2: SQVTM, ANQGSEA. This chain's CDR3 is CSVEDSGTGKARNYGYTF. Here the CDR3 DNA reads TGCAGCGTTGAAGATTCTGGGACAGGGAAGGCTAGAAACTATGGCTACACCTTC.

This sequence joins TRBV10-3 and TRBJ1-5; D is possibly TRBD1 (6 bases). CDR1 is ENHRY and CDR2 is SYGVKD in the germline V gene. This CDR3 is built from 16 residues. Trimming took 2 bases from V and 5 from J, leaving 16 bases between them. This CDR3 reads CAISERTLPGDQPQHF. DNA of the CDR3: TGTGCCATCAGTGAGAGGACACTTCCAGGGGATCAGCCCCAGCATTTT.

This clonotype appeared a few times. This chain links TRBV4-2 with TRBJ2-3; no clear D. Germline V CDR1 and CDR2: LGHNA, YNFKEQ. CDR3 length: 14 residues. Trimming shortened V by 2 bases and J by 0 bases, and 6 bases separated the two germline ends. The DNA for the CDR3 is TGTGCCAGCAGCCAACCCCCTAGCACAGATACGCAGTATTTT. Translating it yields CASSQPPSTDTQYF.

V and J are TRBV27 and TRBJ2-1, with D tentatively TRBD2 (5 bases). Germline CDR1 is MNHEY and CDR2 is SMNVEV (reference sequence). The CDR3 runs to 13 residues. V was shortened by 0 bases and J by 10 bases, with 10 bases between the two germline ends. The CDR3 loop reads CASSLSDSVEQFF. The CDR3 nucleotides read TGTGCCAGCAGTTTATCGGACTCCGTAGAGCAGTTCTTC.

The chain is built from TRBV5-6 and TRBJ1-6; TRBD1 matches 7 bases. There are 14 residues in the CDR3. V lost 5 bases and J lost 14; bases outside the gene matches: 13. Germline V gene lookup returns CDR1 SGHDT and CDR2 YYEEEE. CDR3 coding DNA: TGTGCCAGCAGTTCCGGGACAGCCTTTCTGGCCCTCCACTTT. Translated: CASSSGTAFLALHF.

This clonotype was counted once. The V and J genes are TRBV27 and TRBJ2-7; 7 nucleotides line up with TRBD1. Per the germline V gene, CDR1 is MNHEY and CDR2 is SMNVEV (reference sequence). With 6 bases clipped from V and 3 bases from J, the junction kept 8 bases outside the gene matches. This CDR3 has 14 residues. CDR3 loop: CASSLTGLNYEQYF. Written as DNA, the CDR3 is TGTGCCAGCAGCCTGACAGGGCTGAACTACGAGCAGTACTTC.

CDR3 region: CASSLAIGGNTIYF. DNA for the CDR3: TGTGCCAGCAGCTTAGCTATCGGAGGAAACACCATATATTTT. This chain joins TRBV11-2 and TRBJ1-3; D remains ambiguous. The germline gives CDR1 SGHAT, CDR2 FQNNGV. The CDR3 has 14 residues. Trimming took off 1 base at V and 4 bases at J, with 8 bases between the two ends.

This clonotype was seen once. The chain has TRBV29-1 and TRBJ2-1; 9 bases agree with TRBD2. Germline lookup yields CDR1 SQVTM and CDR2 ANQGSEA. V was pared by 4 bases and J by 6 bases, with 7 bases of the junction left unmatched. The CDR3 loop spans 14 amino acids. As DNA, the CDR3 is TGCAGCGTTGCCGGGACTAGCCGTAGCAATGAGCAGTTCTTC. The encoded protein is CSVAGTSRSNEQFF.

The CDR3: CASSEGIGNQPQHF. For the CDR3, the DNA is TGTGCCAGCAGCGAGGGAATCGGAAATCAGCCCCAGCATTTT. The J gene is TRBJ1-5, the V gene TRBV12-3 or TRBV12-4, with D unclear. This CDR3 has 14 residues. Deletions cut 6 bases from V and 4 bases from J, with 13 bases between.

This rearrangement joins TRBV20-1 to TRBJ2-3, with 8 bases aligning to TRBD2. This CDR3 spans 16 amino acids. Looked up from germline, CDR1 is DFQATT and CDR2 is SNEGSKA (reference sequence). The ends lost 2 bases at V and 0 bases at J; junction bases unmatched: 7. CDR3 sequence reads: CSARPVLAASTDTQYF. The CDR3, as DNA: TGCAGTGCTAGACCCGTACTAGCGGCTAGCACAGATACGCAGTATTTT.

The V and J genes are TRBV9 and TRBJ2-3; 9 bases align to TRBD2. V gave up 1 base and J gave up 0 bases; unmatched junction bases: 6. The CDR3 totals 17 residues. CDR1 and CDR2 from the germline V gene are SGDLS and YYNGEE. Here the CDR3 reads CASSVPQAGGSTDTQYF. For the CDR3, the DNA is TGTGCCAGCAGCGTACCCCAAGCGGGGGGAAGCACAGATACGCAGTATTTT.